What follows are 2 T cell receptor beta chains derived from one specimen sequenced in a study of T-cell memory formation after mild COVID-19. TCRdb re-derived calls from the 5' RACE reads in MiXCR, one entry per CDR3 protein. The sample contains 220,000 or so distinct CDR3 sequences, roughly 10% of which appear only once. Input material: PBMCs or a T cell subset sorted from them (not recorded which). The receptors originated from a man aged 18 to 29 who had mild COVID-19 (a few samples of this study predate the infection). Cell type and time point are not known.

J is TRBJ2-1 and V is TRBV7-2, with D maybe TRBD1 (6 bases). Per germline, CDR1 SGHTA and CDR2 FQGNSA. V gave up 2 bases and J gave up 6 bases, with 8 bases separating them. This CDR3 region has 13 residues. The CDR3 region has the DNA TGTGCCAGCAGCTTAAGACAGGCCAATGAGCAGTTCTTC. Translated: CASSLRQANEQFF.

This clonotype was seen repeatedly, ten times or more. The chain uses TRBV5-1 and TRBJ2-3, with 9 positions matching TRBD2. CDR3 length: 14 amino acids. J was trimmed by 5 bases and V by 5 bases; bases with no gene match: 6. Germline CDR1 reads SGHRS; CDR2 reads YFSETQ. CDR3: CASRRGGREDTQYF. The CDR3 bases are TGCGCCAGCAGGCGGGGGGGCCGGGAAGATACGCAGTATTTT.